These 22 T cell receptor beta chains were sequenced from one sample in a study of cytomegalovirus exposure and HLA in healthy donors. Amplification used 60 Vbeta primers and 13 Jbeta primers. TCRdb keeps only in-frame clones here, not all; method: immunoSEQ multiplex PCR. The sample has around 150,000 clones, over 75% seen once; the top ten hold 0.85% to 1%. The source material was PBMCs. These receptors all come from a woman aged 45 to 65 in good health and CMV-seropositive.

In the case of this clone: At one end the junction does not follow the germline gene, possibly because of a read error. This sequence joins TRBV7-2 and TRBJ1-3; D unresolved. CDR1 SGHTA and CDR2 FQGNSA come from the germline V gene. The CDR3 is made up of 18 amino acids. In nucleotides, the CDR3 is TGTGCCAGCAGCCTAGCCGGGAGGGCCTCTGTCTCTGGAAACACCATATATTTT. Its translation: CASSLAGRASVSGNTIYF. Full variable domain (remainder filled in from reference TRBV7-2 and TRBJ1-3): GAGVSQSPSNKVTEKGKDVELRCDPISGHTALYWYRQSLGQGLEFLIYFQGNSAPDKSGLPSDRFSAERTGGSVSTLTIQRTQQEDSAVYLCASSLAGRASVSGNTIYFGEGSWLTVV.

The chain combines TRBV4-2 with TRBJ2-2, with 11 bases fitting TRBD2. Germline loops: CDR1 LGHNA, CDR2 YNFKEQ. The junction had 3 bases not matched to a gene; V was cut back by 4 bases and J by 5 bases. This CDR3 comprises 15 residues. The CDR3 sequence: CASSLPSGRTGELFF. The CDR3 DNA reads TGTGCCAGCAGCCTACCTAGCGGGAGGACCGGGGAGCTGTTTTTT.

The rearrangement links TRBV6-5 to TRBJ2-1, with 10 positions matching TRBD2. The CDR3 is 15 residues long. CDR1 and CDR2 from the germline V gene are MNHEY and SVGAGI. The V and J ends lost 5 bases and 7 bases, in that order; junction bases with no gene match: 8. Here the CDR3 DNA reads TGTGCCAGCAGTGGACGGGGACTAGCGTTAAATGAGCAGTTCTTC. Translated: CASSGRGLALNEQFF.

The chain couples TRBV27 to TRBJ1-2; D gene unclear. CDR1 and CDR2 (germline): MNHEY, SMNVEV (reference sequence). V was trimmed by 5 bases and J by 2 bases, leaving 21 bases between them. CDR3 length equals 17 residues. CDR3 loop: CASSLTYRTETNYGYTF. The CDR3, as DNA: TGTGCCAGCAGTCTCACCTACCGGACTGAAACGAACTATGGCTACACCTTC.

This chain uses TRBV6-1 with TRBJ2-2; 9 bases map to TRBD2. The V and J ends lost 6 bases and 1 base, in that order; junction bases with no gene match: 3. This CDR3 is built from 15 residues. CDR1 is MNHNS and CDR2 is SASEGT in the germline V gene. The CDR3 loop reads CASRLTSGNTGELFF. Here the CDR3 DNA reads TGTGCCAGCAGACTGACTAGCGGGAACACCGGGGAGCTGTTTTTT.

The rearrangement links TRBV5-1 to TRBJ1-6, with TRBD1 matching over 7 bases. With 4 bases clipped from V and 11 bases from J, the junction kept 12 bases outside the gene matches. Germline CDR1 and CDR2: SGHRS and YFSETQ. This CDR3 has 15 amino acids. The CDR3, as DNA: TGCGCCAGCAGCGGGGGGACAGCCCTTGGGACACCCCTCCACTTT. This sequence encodes CASSGGTALGTPLHF.

The chain links TRBV18 to TRBJ2-1; 13 nucleotides line up with TRBD2. Germline CDR1 KGHSH, CDR2 LQKENI. This CDR3 has 17 amino acids. With 3 bases clipped from V and 6 bases from J, the junction kept 8 bases outside the gene matches. In nucleotides, the CDR3 is TGTGCCAGCTCACCGGGACTAGCGGGGCCCGGGGGCAATGAGCAGTTCTTC. Its protein is CASSPGLAGPGGNEQFF.

The rearrangement joins TRBV25-1 to TRBJ1-2; a weak D match, TRBD1 (5 bases). This CDR3 is built from 16 residues. CDR1 MGHDK and CDR2 SYGVNS come from the germline V gene. With 1 base removed from V and 10 bases from J, the gap between germline ends came to 22 bases. CDR3 in amino acids: CASSEWGTGLRLNYTF. The CDR3 nucleotides read TGTGCCAGCAGTGAATGGGGAACGGGACTGCGGCTAAACTACACCTTC.

This clone has only a few counts. V is TRBV4-3 and J is TRBJ1-4; 7 nucleotides align to TRBD1. CDR3 length: 16 amino acids. Trimming cost V 5 bases and J 4 bases; bases outside gene matches: 10. CDR1 and CDR2 from the germline V gene are LGHNA and YSLEER. CDR3 amino acids: CASSSWIQGGNEKLFF. The CDR3 DNA reads as TGCGCCAGCAGCTCATGGATCCAGGGGGGTAATGAAAAACTGTTTTTT.

This rearrangement joins TRBV27 to TRBJ2-1; D is unresolved. Looked up from germline, CDR1 is MNHEY and CDR2 is SMNVEV (reference sequence). The CDR3 is made up of 12 amino acids. Deletions cut 4 bases from V and 8 bases from J, with 9 bases between. This CDR3 reads CASSSRVDEQFF. CDR3 DNA: TGTGCCAGCAGTTCCCGGGTGGATGAGCAGTTCTTC.

The V gene is TRBV2, the J gene TRBJ1-5; no definite D call. This CDR3 is built from 12 residues. Trimming shortened V by 4 bases and J by 6 bases, and 7 bases separated the two germline ends. Germline CDR1 is SNHLY and CDR2 is FYNNEI. CDR3 bases: TGTGCCAGCAGTGGGACTCCTCAGCCCCAGCATTTT. Its translation: CASSGTPQPQHF.

The rearrangement joins TRBV2 to TRBJ1-2; 9 bases agree with TRBD1. The CDR3 has 14 residues. CDR1 is SNHLY, CDR2 FYNNEI, per germline. V dropped 10 bases and J dropped 2; count of bases not matched to a gene: 8. The CDR3 nucleotides read TGTGCCACCTGGACAGGGGACCTAAACTATGGCTACACCTTC. Protein: CATWTGDLNYGYTF. Full variable domain (outside the CDR3, taken from reference TRBV2 and TRBJ1-2): EPEVTQTPSHQVTQMGQEVILRCVPISNHLYFYWYRQILGQKVEFLVSFYNNEISEKSEIFDDQFSVERPDGSNFTLKIRSTKLEDSAMYFCATWTGDLNYGYTFGSGTRLTVV.

The chain combines TRBV5-6 with TRBJ2-3, with D possibly TRBD2 on 6 matching bases. Germline CDR1 reads SGHDT; CDR2 reads YYEEEE. V was cut by 7 bases and J by 2 bases, with 20 bases left in between. CDR3 length: 16 residues. As DNA, the CDR3 is TGTGCCAGCTCGAAGGCTAGCGACTACTCCACAGATACGCAGTATTTT. It yields the protein CASSKASDYSTDTQYF.

J is TRBJ2-4 and V is TRBV4-1; 9 bases agree with TRBD1. The junction had 6 bases not matched to a gene; V was cut back by 3 bases and J by 6 bases. CDR3 length equals 15 residues. CDR1 and CDR2 from the germline V gene are MGHRA and YSYEKL. The CDR3 nucleotides read TGCGCCAGCAGCCATACAGGGGGCGTGGGAAACATTCAGTACTTC. It encodes CASSHTGGVGNIQYF.

This rearrangement joins TRBV7-6 to TRBJ2-2; perhaps TRBD1 as D (5 bases). V lost 4 bases, J lost 0 bases, and 12 bases lay in between. The CDR3 is made up of 16 amino acids. Per germline, CDR1 SGHVS and CDR2 FNYEAQ. The CDR3 region is CASSSRVIANTGELFF. DNA of the CDR3: TGTGCCAGCAGCTCCAGGGTGATCGCGAACACCGGGGAGCTGTTTTTT.

The genes are TRBV7-9 and TRBJ2-3; 11 nucleotides align to TRBD2. CDR1 is SEHNR, CDR2 FQNEAQ, per germline (reference sequence). V lost 7 bases and J lost 6; bases outside the gene matches: 9. This CDR3 is 15 amino acids long. The CDR3: CASTSTSGAPDTQYF. The CDR3 DNA sequence: TGTGCCAGCACTTCGACTAGCGGGGCGCCGGATACGCAGTATTTT.

V and J are TRBV7-6 and TRBJ2-3; D ambiguous. Trimming pared 0 bases from V and 0 bases from J, leaving 10 bases between. The CDR3 spans 16 residues. The germline V gene encodes CDR1 SGHVS and CDR2 FNYEAQ. The CDR3 loop reads CASSLASSASTDTQYF. The CDR3 DNA reads as TGTGCCAGCAGCTTAGCCTCCAGCGCTAGCACAGATACGCAGTATTTT.

This clone was observed a single time. The rearrangement links TRBV5-6 to TRBJ1-4; 8 positions agree with TRBD1. CDR3 size: 14 residues. Trimming took 3 bases from V and 10 from J; bases not matched to a gene: 8. In germline, CDR1 is SGHDT, CDR2 YYEEEE. The CDR3 nucleotides are TGTGCCAGCAGCTCCCTAGACAGGGGTGGAAAACTGTTTTTT. This codes for CASSSLDRGGKLFF.

The chain couples TRBV28 to TRBJ2-3, with a weak D call TRBD2 (6 bases). This CDR3 spans 12 amino acids. Deletions cut 5 bases from V and 7 bases from J, with 10 bases between. The germline V gene has CDR1 MDHEN and CDR2 SYDVKM. CDR3 protein: CASSLRGNTQYF. The CDR3 nucleotides are TGTGCCAGCAGTCTCCGGGGGAATACGCAGTATTTT.

The chain joins TRBV5-4 to TRBJ1-2, with 9 nucleotides matching TRBD1. Germline V CDR1 and CDR2: SGHNT, YYREEE (reference sequence). The V and J ends lost 4 bases and 6 bases, in that order; junction bases with no gene match: 7. The CDR3 is made up of 14 amino acids. CDR3: CASSRGTGWHGYTF. For the CDR3, the DNA is TGTGCCAGCAGCCGAGGGACAGGGTGGCATGGCTACACCTTC.

The table lists this clone with a count of one. V gene TRBV7-8 combines with J gene TRBJ2-5, with TRBD2 identical over 8 bases. In germline, CDR1 is SGHVS, CDR2 FQNEAQ. The J segment lost 4 bases and the V segment lost 5 bases, leaving 12 bases of the junction unmatched. CDR3 length equals 16 residues. The CDR3 region has the DNA TGTGCCAGCAGCCCCAGCCGACTAGCGACTGGAGAGACCCAGTACTTC. Translating gives CASSPSRLATGETQYF. Full variable domain (rest looked up from reference TRBV7-8 and TRBJ2-5): GAGVSQSPRYKVAKRGQDVALRCDPISGHVSLFWYQQALGQGPEFLTYFQNEAQLDKSGLPSDRFFAERPEGSVSTLKIQRTQQEDSAVYLCASSPSRLATGETQYFGPGTRLLVL.

The gene calls are TRBV18 and TRBJ1-5; D gene ambiguous. Germline CDR1 KGHSH, CDR2 LQKENI. CDR3 length equals 15 residues. Trimming took off 1 base at V and 0 bases at J, with 7 bases between the two ends. CDR3 DNA: TGTGCCAGCTCACCACAAAGGAGTAGCAATCAGCCCCAGCATTTT. Translated, it gives CASSPQRSSNQPQHF.